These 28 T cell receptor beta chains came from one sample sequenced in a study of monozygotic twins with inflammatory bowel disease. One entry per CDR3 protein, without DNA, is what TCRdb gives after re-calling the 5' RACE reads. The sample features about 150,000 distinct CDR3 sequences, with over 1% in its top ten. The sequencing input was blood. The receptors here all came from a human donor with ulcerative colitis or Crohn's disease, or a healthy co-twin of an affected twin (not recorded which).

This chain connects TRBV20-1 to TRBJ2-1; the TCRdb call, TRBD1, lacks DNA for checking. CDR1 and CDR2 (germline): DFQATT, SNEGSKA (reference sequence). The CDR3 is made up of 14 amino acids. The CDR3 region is CSAEDRGYANEQFF.

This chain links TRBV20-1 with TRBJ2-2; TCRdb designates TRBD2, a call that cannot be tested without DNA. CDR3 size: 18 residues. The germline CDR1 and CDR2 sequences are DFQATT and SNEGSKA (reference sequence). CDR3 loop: CSARDIKLSGRAPGELFF.

The CDR3 loop is CATSRGFGGTGTNEKLFF. The V call is TRBV15, the J call TRBJ1-4; the D call of TRBD1 rests on TCRdb alone, since no DNA is present to check it. This CDR3 is 18 amino acids long. CDR1 and CDR2 from the germline V gene are LNHNV and YYDKDF (reference sequence).

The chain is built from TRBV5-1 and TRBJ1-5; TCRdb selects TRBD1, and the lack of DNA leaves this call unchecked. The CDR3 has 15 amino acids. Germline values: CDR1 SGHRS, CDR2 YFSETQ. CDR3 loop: CASSRTGDSNQPQHF.

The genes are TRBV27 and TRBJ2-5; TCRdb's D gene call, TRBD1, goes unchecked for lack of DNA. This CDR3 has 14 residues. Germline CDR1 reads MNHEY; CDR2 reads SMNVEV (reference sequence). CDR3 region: CASRSRGPKETQYF.

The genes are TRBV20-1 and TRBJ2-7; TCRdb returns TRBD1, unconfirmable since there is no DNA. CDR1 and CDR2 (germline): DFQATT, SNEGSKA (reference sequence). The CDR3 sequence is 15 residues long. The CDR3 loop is CSASPGTGEEYEQYF.

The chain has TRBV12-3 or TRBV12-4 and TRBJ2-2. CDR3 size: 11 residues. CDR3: CASRTTGELFF.

The CDR3 reads CASSQRLAGVGMRNEQFF. The J gene is TRBJ2-1, the V gene TRBV14; TCRdb calls TRBD2, which cannot be checked without DNA. The CDR3 consists of 18 residues. Germline loops: CDR1 SGHDN, CDR2 FVKESK.

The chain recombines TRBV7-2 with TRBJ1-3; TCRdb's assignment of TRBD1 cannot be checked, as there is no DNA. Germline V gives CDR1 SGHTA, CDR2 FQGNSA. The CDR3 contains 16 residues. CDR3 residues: CASSAIGTTSGNTIYF.

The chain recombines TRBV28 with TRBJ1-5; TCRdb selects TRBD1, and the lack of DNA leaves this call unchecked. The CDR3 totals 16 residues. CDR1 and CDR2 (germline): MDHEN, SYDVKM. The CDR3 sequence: CASSPLQGQGVRPQHF.

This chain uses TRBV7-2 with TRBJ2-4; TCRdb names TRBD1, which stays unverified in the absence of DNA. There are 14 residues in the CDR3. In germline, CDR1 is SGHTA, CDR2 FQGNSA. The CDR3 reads CASSSQGAKNIQYF.

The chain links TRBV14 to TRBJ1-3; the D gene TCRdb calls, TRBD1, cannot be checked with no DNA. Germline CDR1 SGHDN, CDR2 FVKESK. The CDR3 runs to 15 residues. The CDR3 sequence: CASSRQSPLGNTIYF.

This chain's CDR3 is CASSKSRVYTDTQYF. The rearrangement links TRBV27 to TRBJ2-3; no DNA is available, so the TRBD2 call from TCRdb remains unchecked. The CDR3 loop spans 15 amino acids. CDR1 is MNHEY and CDR2 is SMNVEV in the germline V gene (reference sequence).

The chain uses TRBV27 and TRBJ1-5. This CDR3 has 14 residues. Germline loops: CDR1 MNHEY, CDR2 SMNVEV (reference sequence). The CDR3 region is CASSFRGPGQPQHF.

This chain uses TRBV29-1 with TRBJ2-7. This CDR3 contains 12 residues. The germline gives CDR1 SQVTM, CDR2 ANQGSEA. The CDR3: CSVVTNSYEQYF.

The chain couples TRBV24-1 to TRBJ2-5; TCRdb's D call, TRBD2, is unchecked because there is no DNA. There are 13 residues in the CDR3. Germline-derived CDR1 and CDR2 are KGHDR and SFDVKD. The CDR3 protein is CATSRFRAETQYF.

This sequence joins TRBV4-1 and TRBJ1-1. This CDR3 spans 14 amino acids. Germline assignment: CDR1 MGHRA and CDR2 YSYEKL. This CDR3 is CASSLRKGWSEAFF.

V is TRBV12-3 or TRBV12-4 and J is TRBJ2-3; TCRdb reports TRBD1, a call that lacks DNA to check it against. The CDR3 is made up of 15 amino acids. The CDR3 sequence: CASSWGGTGTDTQYF.

CDR3 sequence: CSVAGGTYGYTF. The rearrangement joins TRBV29-1 to TRBJ1-2. The V gene's germline CDR1 is SQVTM and CDR2 ANQGSEA. This CDR3 spans 12 amino acids.

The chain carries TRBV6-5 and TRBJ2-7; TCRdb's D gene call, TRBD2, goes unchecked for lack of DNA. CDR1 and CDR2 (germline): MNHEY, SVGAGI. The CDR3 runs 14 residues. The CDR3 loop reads CASSLRLAGDEQYF.

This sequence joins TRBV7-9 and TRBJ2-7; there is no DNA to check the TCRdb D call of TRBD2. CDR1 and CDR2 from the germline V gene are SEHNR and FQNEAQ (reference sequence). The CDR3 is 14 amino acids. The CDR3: CASSRAGGPYEQYF. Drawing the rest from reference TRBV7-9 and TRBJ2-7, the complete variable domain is DTGVSQNPRHKITKRGQNVTFRCDPISEHNRLYWYRQTLGQGPEFLTYFQNEAQLEKSRLLSDRFSAERPKGSFSTLEIQRTEQGDSAMYLCASSRAGGPYEQYFGPGTRLTVT.

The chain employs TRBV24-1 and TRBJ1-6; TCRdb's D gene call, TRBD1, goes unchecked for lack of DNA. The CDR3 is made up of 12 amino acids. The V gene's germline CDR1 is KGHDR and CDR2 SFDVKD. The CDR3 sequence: CATSGGDSPLHF.

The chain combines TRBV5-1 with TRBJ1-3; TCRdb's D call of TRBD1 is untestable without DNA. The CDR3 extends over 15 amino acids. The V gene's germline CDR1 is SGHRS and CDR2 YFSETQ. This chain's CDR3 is CASSRQGISGNTIYF.

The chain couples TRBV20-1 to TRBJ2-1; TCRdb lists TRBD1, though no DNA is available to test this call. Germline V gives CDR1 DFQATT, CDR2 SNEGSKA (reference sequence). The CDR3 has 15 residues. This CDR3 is CSARDGQSSYNEQFF.

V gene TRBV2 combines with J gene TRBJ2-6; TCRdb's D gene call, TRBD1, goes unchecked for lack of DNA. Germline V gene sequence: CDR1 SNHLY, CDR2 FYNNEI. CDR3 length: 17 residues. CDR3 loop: CASRPGAVTSGANVLTF.

CDR3 amino acids: CASSPILTSSGGELFF. The chain combines TRBV4-1 with TRBJ2-2; TCRdb indicates TRBD2, and absent DNA this call remains unverified. CDR1 MGHRA and CDR2 YSYEKL come from the germline V gene. The CDR3 loop spans 16 amino acids.

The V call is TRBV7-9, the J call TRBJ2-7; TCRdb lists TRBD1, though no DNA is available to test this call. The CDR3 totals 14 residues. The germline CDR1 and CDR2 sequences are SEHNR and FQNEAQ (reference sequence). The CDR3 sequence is CASSFSGTGNEQYF.

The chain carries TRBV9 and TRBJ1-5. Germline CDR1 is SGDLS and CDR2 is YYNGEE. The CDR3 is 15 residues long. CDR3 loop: CASSVGEGRNQPQHF.